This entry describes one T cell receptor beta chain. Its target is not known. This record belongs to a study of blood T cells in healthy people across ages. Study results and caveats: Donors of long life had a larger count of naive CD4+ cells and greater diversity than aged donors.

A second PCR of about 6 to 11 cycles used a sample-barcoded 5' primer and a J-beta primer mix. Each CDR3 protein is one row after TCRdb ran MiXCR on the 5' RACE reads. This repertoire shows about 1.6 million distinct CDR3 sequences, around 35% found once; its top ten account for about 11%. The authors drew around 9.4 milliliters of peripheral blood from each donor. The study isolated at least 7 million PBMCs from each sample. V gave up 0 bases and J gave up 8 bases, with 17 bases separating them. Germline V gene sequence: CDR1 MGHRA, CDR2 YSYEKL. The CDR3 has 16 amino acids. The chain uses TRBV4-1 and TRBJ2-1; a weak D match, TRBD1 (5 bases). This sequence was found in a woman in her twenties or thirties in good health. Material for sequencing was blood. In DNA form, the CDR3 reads TGCGCCAGCAGCCAAGATGAGTCAGGGTCATCTTATGAGCAGTTCTTC. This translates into CASSQDESGSSYEQFF.